The rows below give T cell receptor beta chains drawn from one sample of a study of T cells after yellow fever vaccination. Each CDR3 protein gets one entry after TCRdb re-called the 5' RACE reads with MiXCR. The profile shows about 58,000 distinct CDR3 sequences, around 6.1% of them singletons. This specimen consisted of PBMCs, either bulk or a sorted T-cell subset (CD4+, CD8+, memory, or dextramer-sorted; not recorded which), obtained on the day of the yellow fever booster vaccination. The receptor set was obtained from a man in his late teens or twenties who received the YFV17D yellow fever vaccine. Each CDR3 is given with its conserved first and last residue. The D gene is left open where the match is weak. Not every row has a clone size; where given, it reads once, few, many or a size class.

TRBJ2-1 TRBD2 NA TRBV12-3/TRBV12-4 CASSLLARGGHYNEQFF TGTGCCAGCAGTTTGTTAGCGCGGGGGGGCCACTACAATGAGCAGTTCTTC
TRBJ2-5 NA many TRBV7-3 CASSPWGGPQETQYF TGTGCCAGCAGCCCATGGGGAGGACCTCAAGAGACCCAGTACTTC
TRBJ2-5 NA few TRBV7-9 CASRGTPMGAQETQYF TGTGCCAGCAGAGGGACGCCTATGGGGGCACAAGAGACCCAGTACTTC
TRBJ1-5 NA NA TRBV12-5 CASGSAGEPQHF TGTGCTAGTGGTTCCGCCGGTGAGCCCCAGCATTTT
TRBJ2-7 TRBD2 many TRBV7-6 CASSLASGGYYEQYF TGTGCCAGCAGCTTAGCCTCGGGGGGATACTACGAGCAGTACTTC
TRBJ2-7 TRBD1 many TRBV12-3/TRBV12-4 CASSLGDRDYEQYF TGTGCCAGCAGTCTGGGGGACAGAGACTACGAGCAGTACTTC
TRBJ2-5 NA few TRBV28 CASSRGAGARGETQYF TGTGCCAGTTCACGGGGGGCGGGGGCCCGGGGAGAGACCCAGTACTTC
TRBJ2-3 TRBD2 NA TRBV5-6 CASSPRRSGGWDTQYF TGTGCCAGCAGCCCCAGACGGAGCGGGGGGTGGGATACGCAGTATTTT
TRBJ2-7 NA few TRBV10-3 CAISEGRQPLEQYF TGTGCCATCAGTGAGGGGAGACAGCCGCTCGAGCAGTACTTC
TRBJ2-1 NA many TRBV6-5 CASIRGYEQFF TGTGCCAGCATCAGGGGTTATGAGCAGTTCTTC
TRBJ2-4 NA many TRBV5-5 CASSILWGAKNIQYF TGTGCCAGCAGCATCTTATGGGGGGCCAAAAACATTCAGTACTTC
TRBJ2-3 NA few TRBV18 CASSLLPSDRGDTQYF TGTGCCAGCTCACTGTTGCCGAGCGACCGGGGGGATACGCAGTATTTT
TRBJ2-2 NA NA TRBV6-1 CASIDRLNTGELFF TGTGCCAGCATAGACAGGTTGAACACCGGGGAGCTGTTTTTT
TRBJ2-2 NA many TRBV9 CASSPTGGELFF TGTGCCAGCAGCCCAACAGGTGGGGAGCTGTTTTTT
TRBJ2-7 TRBD1 NA TRBV4-2 CASSQGRDRVPFEQYF TGTGCCAGCAGCCAAGGACGGGACAGGGTTCCCTTCGAGCAGTACTTC
TRBJ2-7 TRBD1 few TRBV10-3 CAISEGTGLYEQYF TGTGCCATCAGTGAAGGGACAGGGCTGTACGAGCAGTACTTC
TRBJ1-3 TRBD1 NA TRBV29-1 CSVPRDRWDSGGNTIYF TGCAGCGTCCCTCGGGACAGGTGGGACTCGGGAGGAAACACCATATATTTT
TRBJ1-1 NA many TRBV20-1 CSARAPGAGNTEAFF TGCAGTGCTAGAGCCCCGGGGGCGGGGAACACTGAAGCTTTCTTT
TRBJ2-1 NA many TRBV6-1 CASSEKTGTLTYNEQFF TGTGCCAGCAGTGAGAAGACCGGGACCTTAACCTACAATGAGCAGTTCTTC
TRBJ2-3 NA many TRBV4-1 CASRDQPNTDTQYF TGCGCCAGCCGTGACCAACCGAACACAGATACGCAGTATTTT
TRBJ1-2 NA few TRBV7-2 CASSSMTLTGKFNYGYTF TGTGCCAGCAGCTCGATGACGTTGACAGGCAAATTTAACTATGGCTACACCTTC
TRBJ2-1 NA NA TRBV7-2 CASSGRHNEQFF TGTGCCAGCAGTGGACGGCACAATGAGCAGTTCTTC
TRBJ2-6 NA few TRBV7-9 CASSSDSSGANVLTF TGTGCCAGCAGCTCCGACAGCTCTGGGGCCAACGTCCTGACTTTC
TRBJ2-3 NA NA TRBV2 CASSEAVASTDTQYF TGTGCCAGCAGTGAAGCCGTCGCTAGCACAGATACGCAGTATTTT
TRBJ2-1 TRBD1 once TRBV4-3 CASSHPGQGSSNEQFF TGCGCCAGCAGCCATCCAGGACAGGGTTCTAGCAATGAGCAGTTCTTC
TRBJ2-1 NA many TRBV4-3 CASSQDTIYNEQFF TGCGCCAGCAGCCAAGATACCATCTACAATGAGCAGTTCTTC
TRBJ2-3 NA NA TRBV6-5 CASSPPTRGGLDTQYF TGTGCCAGCAGTCCCCCTACGAGGGGGGGCCTGGATACGCAGTATTTT
TRBJ1-4 TRBD1 few TRBV7-8 CASSLARDRPQKLFF TGTGCCAGCAGCTTAGCCCGGGACAGACCCCAAAAACTGTTTTTT
TRBJ2-7 NA few TRBV7-2 CASSLEEGTLRIYEQYF TGTGCCAGCAGCTTAGAAGAAGGGACCCTAAGAATCTACGAGCAGTACTTC
TRBJ1-6 TRBD1 few TRBV4-1 CASSQQTGGTNSPLHF TGCGCCAGCAGCCAGCAAACAGGGGGAACTAATTCACCCCTCCACTTT
TRBJ1-2 NA many TRBV7-2 CASSLGRAYGYTF TGTGCCAGCAGCTTAGGACGCGCCTATGGCTACACCTTC
TRBJ2-7 NA many TRBV7-8 CASSPGRGFHEQYF TGTGCCAGCAGCCCCGGAAGGGGGTTCCACGAGCAGTACTTC
TRBJ2-4 TRBD1 many TRBV15 CATSSGDRFYF TGTGCCACCAGCAGCGGGGACAGGTTTTACTTC
TRBJ2-5 NA few TRBV12-3/TRBV12-4 CASSPTLGLGGTQYF TGTGCCAGCAGCCCCACCCTCGGACTTGGCGGGACCCAGTACTTC
TRBJ2-1 TRBD2 many TRBV11-2 CASRETGGGDEQFF TGTGCCAGCAGAGAGACGGGAGGGGGGGATGAGCAGTTCTTC
TRBJ1-1 NA many TRBV7-9 CASSFGGATEAFF TGTGCCAGCAGCTTTGGGGGGGCCACTGAAGCTTTCTTT
TRBJ2-7 TRBD1 NA TRBV7-6 CASSFPGQATYEQYF TGTGCCAGCAGCTTTCCGGGACAGGCCACCTACGAGCAGTACTTC